This TCR beta chain was documented in a study of cytomegalovirus exposure and HLA in healthy donors. Study conclusions and caveats: Rarity characterized most TCR sequences, yet some public TCRs appeared in many donors. The authors later found HLA-associated TCR beta chains more clonally expanded than equally common others. The classifier was said to identify cytomegalovirus status with high specificity and sensitivity.

13 Jbeta primers and 60 Vbeta primers were used for the PCR. Libraries were prepared by immunoSEQ multiplex PCR; TCRdb keeps only in-frame clonotypes and omits some of them. This repertoire shows some 160,000 clones, around 78% found once; its top ten account for 2.5% to 3.5%. This CDR3 has 14 residues. Trimming removed 4 bases from V and 2 bases from J; junction bases left unmatched: 3. Germline CDR1 is SGHRS and CDR2 is YFSETQ. As to this clone: Its target is not known.

The receptor comes from a middle-aged woman in good health and CMV-seronegative. Input material: PBMCs. The V call is TRBV5-1, the J call TRBJ2-1; 7 bases are shared with TRBD1. In nucleotides, the CDR3 is TGCGCCAGCAGCCGACAGGGAACCTACAATGAGCAGTTCTTC. Encoded protein: CASSRQGTYNEQFF.